This TCR beta chain is from a study of a mutant IDH1 vaccine in newly diagnosed glioma. Whole-study context: Earlier care involved radiotherapy, temozolomide, or both, and the majority received both. Visit V12 was scheduled at week 35 and visit V13 at week 47.

Sequencing used immunoSEQ multiplex PCR; TCRdb keeps in-frame clones, though not all of them. The table lists fewer than 55,000 clones, roughly two thirds of them singletons. Worth noting for this clone: What it recognizes is unknown.

Time point specified: week 47, end of study. What each vaccine dose contained was 300 ug of mutant IDH1 20-mer peptide, accompanied by topical imiquimod. The length of the CDR3 is 13 residues. The V gene lost 7 bases and the J gene lost 2 bases, with 9 bases spanning the gap. Germline V CDR1 and CDR2: PRHDT, FYEKMQ (reference sequence). The V gene is TRBV13, the J gene TRBJ1-3, with D perhaps matching TRBD1 (6 bases). Material: peripheral blood mononuclear cells (PBMCs), obtained from a glioma patient whose treatment included an IDH1 peptide vaccine. The clonotype was recovered from a man in his forties with glioma. Some clones in this sample may be carry-over from other donors' samples. The CDR3 protein is CASKGGAGNTIYF. Written as DNA, the CDR3 is TGTGCCAGCAAAGGGGGGGCTGGAAACACCATATATTTT.